This T cell receptor (beta chain) was sequenced during a study of CD8 T cells in Susac syndrome. V was trimmed by 6 bases and J by 1 base, leaving 6 bases between them. CDR3 length: 12 amino acids. Germline V CDR1 and CDR2: LGHDT, YNNKEL (reference sequence). From blood CD8+ and CD4+ T cells, the TCR beta chain was sequenced. Purification of the CD8+ and CD4+ T cells relied on negative isolation, and TEMRA cells underwent FACS enrichment. Study findings and constraints: The study's TCR sequencing and HLA analysis drew on a certain number of individuals. That number was acknowledged as relatively small.

When the RNA was reverse transcribed, random hexamers were used with an input of about 0.5 to 1 ug. Amplification of the TCR beta CDR3 was carried out by immunoSEQ multiplex PCR, which spanned a total of 54 Vbeta and 13 Jbeta segments. One entry per CDR3 protein, called by TCRdb with MiXCR from the immunoSEQ multiplex PCR reads. The sample has some 220,000 distinct CDR3 sequences, 95% seen once. This clonotype was observed a few times. What it binds is unknown. The sequencing input was CD4+ T cells from PBMCs. The chain uses TRBV3-1 and TRBJ2-5; D unresolved. The TCR sequence derives from a human donor with multiple sclerosis. CDR3 coding DNA: TGTGCCAGCAGTAGGCTCCAAGAGACCCAGTACTTC. Protein: CASSRLQETQYF.